This T cell receptor beta chain was found in a study of blood T cell repertoires in COVID-19. Clones were read by immunoSEQ multiplex PCR, and TCRdb kept only the in-frame ones, dropping some. The sample carries over 150,000 clones, roughly 84% recorded once. This CDR3 region has 15 residues. The junction had 8 bases not matched to a gene; V was cut back by 5 bases and J by 3 bases. The germline V gene has CDR1 LNHNV and CDR2 YYDKDF (reference sequence). The specimen sequenced was PBMCs or T cells enriched from blood (not recorded which). J is TRBJ2-7 and V is TRBV15; TRBD1 matches at 9 bases. This TCR was sampled from a woman aged 50 to 65 who had recovered from COVID-19. The CDR3 DNA reads TGTGCCACCAGCGCGGGACAGGGCCGACTCTACGAGCAGTACTTC. The encoded protein is CATSAGQGRLYEQYF.